The next 30 T cell receptor beta chains were all read from a single sample in a study of shared clonotypes between healthy human individuals. Some clones are missing from TCRdb's copy, which holds only in-frame ones; the method was immunoSEQ multiplex PCR. The repertoire includes 400,000 to 600,000 clones, around 95% of them detected once, and around 0.067% sits in the top ten. The sample consisted of naive CD4+ T cells sorted from blood. Noted subset: CD45RA+ positively selected. All receptors come from a woman in her twenties or thirties in good health.

The chain joins TRBV19 to TRBJ2-5; TRBD1 aligns across 8 bases. The length of the CDR3 is 15 residues. Germline V CDR1 and CDR2: LNHDA, SQIVND (reference sequence). V shed 2 bases, J shed 0 bases, and the junction held 2 bases outside the gene matches. DNA of the CDR3: TGTGCCAGTAGTATAACAGGGGGAAACCAAGAGACCCAGTACTTC. Protein sequence: CASSITGGNQETQYF.

The chain links TRBV10-1 to TRBJ2-6, with TRBD1 matching 12 bases. Germline values: CDR1 WNHNN, CDR2 SYGVQD (reference sequence). This CDR3 spans 17 amino acids. Trimming took 9 bases from V and 4 from J; bases not matched to a gene: 10. The CDR3 region has the DNA TGCGCCAGTGCCCCGGGACAGGGGGCGCCAGGGGCCAACGTCCTGACTTTC. Protein sequence: CASAPGQGAPGANVLTF.

The CDR3 reads CASARSSYNEQFF. As DNA, the CDR3 is TGTGCCAGCGCGAGAAGCTCCTACAATGAGCAGTTCTTC. The chain employs TRBV27 and TRBJ2-1; no reliable D call. Germline CDR1 is MNHEY and CDR2 is SMNVEV (reference sequence). V was shortened by 8 bases and J by 0 bases, with 8 bases between the two germline ends. The CDR3 consists of 13 residues.

The gene calls are TRBV2 and TRBJ2-1; TRBD2 aligns across 8 bases. This CDR3 is built from 14 residues. Per the germline V gene, CDR1 is SNHLY and CDR2 is FYNNEI. V was clipped by 4 bases and J by 12 bases; unmatched bases: 11. The CDR3 loop is CASSVSFSGAGQFF. CDR3 bases: TGTGCCAGCAGTGTTTCCTTTAGCGGGGCAGGGCAGTTCTTC.

This chain links TRBV25-1 with TRBJ2-7; TRBD1 agrees at 7 bases. V lost 4 bases, J lost 2 bases, and 5 bases stayed unmatched. The CDR3 has 14 amino acids. Germline V gives CDR1 MGHDK, CDR2 SYGVNS. CDR3 DNA: TGTGCCAGCAGTGCTGGACAGGTTACCTACGAGCAGTACTTC. Encoded protein: CASSAGQVTYEQYF.

This clone appeared once. This chain connects TRBV10-3 to TRBJ2-7; 9 bases agree with TRBD2. Trimming cost V 5 bases and J 0 bases; bases outside gene matches: 11. In germline, CDR1 is ENHRY, CDR2 SYGVKD. This CDR3 comprises 17 residues. The CDR3 spells CAISQGRLADSSYEQYF. CDR3 coding DNA: TGTGCCATCAGTCAGGGGAGACTAGCGGATAGCTCCTACGAGCAGTACTTC.

The J gene is TRBJ1-4, the V gene TRBV28; maybe TRBD1 (6 bases). CDR1 and CDR2 (germline): MDHEN, SYDVKM. With 8 bases removed from V and 4 bases from J, the gap between germline ends came to 14 bases. CDR3 length: 14 residues. The CDR3 reads CASLGAGVNEKLFF. The CDR3 nucleotides are TGTGCCAGCCTTGGGGCAGGGGTTAATGAAAAACTGTTTTTT.

This chain joins TRBV7-9 and TRBJ1-5; D remains ambiguous. V dropped 3 bases and J dropped 5 bases, with 11 bases sitting between them. Germline assignment: CDR1 SEHNR and CDR2 FQNEAQ (reference sequence). The length of the CDR3 is 14 residues. The CDR3 loop is CASSFAGGHQPQHF. DNA of the CDR3: TGTGCCAGCAGCTTTGCAGGTGGCCATCAGCCCCAGCATTTT.

The gene calls are TRBV19 and TRBJ2-1; 7 bases match TRBD2. V lost 7 bases to trimming and J lost 8 bases; unmatched junction nucleotides: 11. This CDR3 comprises 14 residues. CDR1 and CDR2 from the germline V gene are LNHDA and SQIVND (reference sequence). DNA of the CDR3: TGTGCCAGTAAGGGCGGGAGCAAGAGCTATGAGCAGTTCTTC. It codes for CASKGGSKSYEQFF.

The V gene is TRBV27, the J gene TRBJ2-3; D uncertain. The germline V and J ends were trimmed by 4 bases and 0 bases, with 11 bases remaining between them. The CDR3 extends over 15 amino acids. Germline CDR1 reads MNHEY; CDR2 reads SMNVEV (reference sequence). The CDR3, as DNA: TGTGCCAGCAGTTCACTACTTATGAGCACAGATACGCAGTATTTT. Residues: CASSSLLMSTDTQYF.

The rearrangement joins TRBV7-9 to TRBJ2-1; TRBD2 might be the D (5 bases). Trimming shortened V by 5 bases and J by 7 bases, and 18 bases separated the two germline ends. This CDR3 region has 15 residues. The germline gives CDR1 SEHNR, CDR2 FQNEAQ (reference sequence). The CDR3 here is CASSPLGIKGNEQFF. The DNA for the CDR3 is TGTGCCAGCAGCCCACTAGGGATCAAGGGAAATGAGCAGTTCTTC.

This chain uses TRBV6-5 with TRBJ1-2; no clear D gene. The CDR3 sequence is 12 residues long. Germline V gene lookup returns CDR1 MNHEY and CDR2 SVGAGI. V was pared by 10 bases and J by 5 bases, with 14 bases between. DNA of the CDR3: TGTGCCACCCGAGGGAGCTCGTATGGCTACACCTTC. It is translated as CATRGSSYGYTF.

The chain recombines TRBV5-1 with TRBJ2-7; no definite D call. V lost 4 bases and J 4 bases, leaving 12 bases between the germline ends. In germline, CDR1 is SGHRS, CDR2 YFSETQ. The CDR3 consists of 13 residues. The DNA for the CDR3 is TGCGCCAGCAGCCCCGCGACCCTGTACGAGCAGTACTTC. This encodes CASSPATLYEQYF. The full variable domain, its missing parts supplied by reference TRBV5-1 and TRBJ2-7, is KAGVTQTPRYLIKTRGQQVTLSCSPISGHRSVSWYQQTPGQGLQFLFEYFSETQRNKGNFPGRFSGRQFSNSRSEMNVSTLELGDSALYLCASSPATLYEQYFGPGTRLTVT.

V gene TRBV18 combines with J gene TRBJ2-7; TRBD1 matches at 7 bases. The V segment lost 1 base and the J segment 4 bases; nucleotides outside the gene matches: 4. CDR3 size: 14 residues. Germline lookup yields CDR1 KGHSH and CDR2 LQKENI. CDR3 residues: CASSPQGAKYEQYF. CDR3 sequence (DNA): TGTGCCAGCTCACCACAGGGGGCGAAGTACGAGCAGTACTTC.

The chain uses TRBV6-5 and TRBJ2-1; a weak D match, TRBD1 (5 bases). This CDR3 is built from 14 residues. V was cut by 7 bases and J by 7 bases, with 17 bases left in between. The germline CDR1 and CDR2 sequences are MNHEY and SVGAGI. CDR3 nucleotide sequence: TGTGCCAGCACCAAGGGGCAGGGCCTGAATGAGCAGTTCTTC. Translation: CASTKGQGLNEQFF.

The rearrangement uses TRBV18 and TRBJ1-5; no definite D call. This CDR3 is 13 amino acids long. Germline V lookup: CDR1 KGHSH, CDR2 LQKENI. Trimming took 2 bases from V and 5 from J, leaving 7 bases between them. The CDR3, as DNA: TGTGCCAGCTCACCAACGTATTATCAGCCCCAGCATTTT. It is translated as CASSPTYYQPQHF.

This clone has a single count. This chain connects TRBV14 to TRBJ2-3; D unresolved. With 1 base removed from V and 0 bases from J, the gap between germline ends came to 8 bases. Germline V gene sequence: CDR1 SGHDN, CDR2 FVKESK. This CDR3 is built from 15 residues. The CDR3 DNA reads as TGTGCCAGCAGCCAAGGGGTGGTCAGCACAGATACGCAGTATTTT. As protein: CASSQGVVSTDTQYF.

The chain combines TRBV27 with TRBJ1-2; perhaps TRBD1 as D (5 bases). Germline-derived CDR1 and CDR2 are MNHEY and SMNVEV (reference sequence). The CDR3 is 13 amino acids. The V gene lost 7 bases and the J gene lost 4 bases, with 13 bases spanning the gap. DNA of the CDR3: TGTGCCAGCAAAATCCCCGGGGGCTATGGCTACACCTTC. Its translation: CASKIPGGYGYTF.

This clone showed up just once. The chain uses TRBV5-1 and TRBJ2-7, with 11 nucleotides matching TRBD2. V lost 4 bases, J lost 3 bases, and 9 bases stayed unmatched. The CDR3 has 16 amino acids. Germline CDR1 and CDR2: SGHRS and YFSETQ. In DNA form, the CDR3 reads TGCGCCAGCAGCGCGGGACTAGCGGCAGACTTCTACGAGCAGTACTTC. This translates into CASSAGLAADFYEQYF.

The chain recombines TRBV6-6 with TRBJ2-7; perhaps TRBD1 as D (6 bases). This CDR3 spans 15 amino acids. Germline CDR1 is MNHNY and CDR2 is SVGAGI (reference sequence). V was clipped by 10 bases and J by 7 bases, with 26 bases between them. The chain's CDR3 is CATGTPGAYLLEQYF. CDR3 DNA: TGTGCCACCGGGACACCGGGTGCCTATCTACTGGAGCAGTACTTC.

This clone was counted a single time. The chain is built from TRBV10-3 and TRBJ1-2, with TRBD1 as a possible D gene (6 bases). CDR1 is ENHRY, CDR2 SYGVKD, per germline. The V and J ends lost 4 bases and 0 bases respectively, with 12 bases between them. This CDR3 has 15 residues. The CDR3: CAISGAGTTNYGYTF. DNA of the CDR3: TGTGCCATCAGTGGTGCCGGGACAACTAACTATGGCTACACCTTC.

The rearrangement uses TRBV18 and TRBJ2-2, with D tentatively TRBD1 (5 bases). Trimming cost V 2 bases and J 3 bases, with 10 bases left between them. Germline CDR1 KGHSH, CDR2 LQKENI. This CDR3 is built from 15 residues. As DNA, the CDR3 is TGTGCCAGCTCACCATCGGCAGGGTACACCGGGGAGCTGTTTTTT. It specifies CASSPSAGYTGELFF.

The rearrangement links TRBV9 to TRBJ1-1, with D maybe TRBD1 (5 bases). V lost 0 bases to trimming and J lost 6 bases, with 9 bases between them. The CDR3 totals 13 residues. CDR1 is SGDLS, CDR2 YYNGEE, per germline. The chain's CDR3 is CASSVVGAAEAFF. The CDR3 nucleotides read TGTGCCAGCAGCGTAGTAGGGGCGGCTGAAGCTTTCTTT.

On this clone itself: This sample includes further DNA sequences coding for the same CDR3. The chain joins TRBV5-1 to TRBJ1-3; D gene uncertain. Trimming took off 0 bases at V and 0 bases at J, with 7 bases between the two ends. Germline lookup yields CDR1 SGHRS and CDR2 YFSETQ. The CDR3 loop spans 15 amino acids. The CDR3 here is CASSLGRSSGNTIYF. The CDR3 DNA sequence: TGCGCCAGCAGCTTGGGTCGGAGCTCTGGAAACACCATATATTTT.

The CDR3 bases are TGTGCCAGCAGTCAAGAGGGACTAGCGCGCACAGATACGCAGTATTTT. Protein: CASSQEGLARTDTQYF. The chain has TRBV2 and TRBJ2-3; 10 bases fit TRBD2. V shed 5 bases, J shed 1 base, and the junction held 6 bases outside the gene matches. The germline V gene has CDR1 SNHLY and CDR2 FYNNEI. The CDR3 extends over 16 amino acids.

The gene calls are TRBV27 and TRBJ1-5; 8 positions agree with TRBD1. J was trimmed by 0 bases and V by 4 bases; bases with no gene match: 2. The CDR3 covers 15 residues. From germline, CDR1 is MNHEY and CDR2 SMNVEV (reference sequence). In DNA, the CDR3 is TGTGCCAGCAGTTCAACAGGGGGTAGCAATCAGCCCCAGCATTTT. It yields the protein CASSSTGGSNQPQHF.

The chain combines TRBV5-1 with TRBJ2-4; TRBD1 matches 8 bases. Losses at the gene ends were 5 bases for V and 1 base for J; bases not matched to a gene: 11. The CDR3 covers 17 residues. Germline V lookup: CDR1 SGHRS, CDR2 YFSETQ. CDR3 amino acids: CASRAGRQGLAKNIQYF. CDR3 DNA sequence: TGCGCCAGCAGAGCCGGGCGACAGGGGCTGGCCAAAAACATTCAGTACTTC.

This clone was picked up a small number of times. V is TRBV29-1 and J is TRBJ2-7; TRBD2 matches 7 bases. The CDR3 runs to 12 residues. Unmatched junction bases numbered 8, after V lost 7 bases and J lost 5 bases. Germline-derived CDR1 and CDR2 are SQVTM and ANQGSEA. The CDR3 DNA is TGCAGCGCCCAGGGAGGGGCGGACGAGCAGTACTTC. This codes for CSAQGGADEQYF.

This clone was detected only once. The J gene is TRBJ2-7, the V gene TRBV28; the D is unclear. The length of the CDR3 is 11 residues. Trimming pared 2 bases from V and 6 bases from J, leaving 5 bases between. In germline, CDR1 is MDHEN, CDR2 SYDVKM. The CDR3 loop reads CASSLKAEQYF. The DNA of the CDR3 is TGTGCCAGCAGTTTAAAGGCCGAGCAGTACTTC.

This sequence joins TRBV18 and TRBJ2-7; the match to TRBD2 covers 10 bases. Per germline, CDR1 KGHSH and CDR2 LQKENI. The CDR3 loop spans 15 amino acids. With V trimmed by 2 bases and J by 5 bases, 6 bases remained unmatched. For the CDR3, the DNA is TGTGCCAGCTCACCAAAGACTAGCGGGTCCCACGAGCAGTACTTC. This sequence encodes CASSPKTSGSHEQYF.